This record covers a single T cell receptor (beta chain). Here immunoSEQ multiplex PCR was the method, and the copy in TCRdb shows in-frame clones only, minus some. The sample has roughly 81,000 clones, approximately 80% seen once. The data were taken from a study of control samples from healthy donors and cancer patients. V shed 10 bases, J shed 0 bases, and the junction held 2 bases outside the gene matches. The CDR3 is made up of 14 amino acids. Germline V lookup: CDR1 SNHLY, CDR2 FYNNEI. The chain employs TRBV2 and TRBJ1-6; the match to TRBD1 covers 8 bases. The origin of this receptor is a man between 60 and 75 years old with head and neck cancer. Sequenced: PBMCs. The CDR3 spells CATQGDSYNSPLHF. In DNA, the CDR3 is TGTGCCACACAGGGGGACTCCTATAATTCACCCCTCCACTTT.